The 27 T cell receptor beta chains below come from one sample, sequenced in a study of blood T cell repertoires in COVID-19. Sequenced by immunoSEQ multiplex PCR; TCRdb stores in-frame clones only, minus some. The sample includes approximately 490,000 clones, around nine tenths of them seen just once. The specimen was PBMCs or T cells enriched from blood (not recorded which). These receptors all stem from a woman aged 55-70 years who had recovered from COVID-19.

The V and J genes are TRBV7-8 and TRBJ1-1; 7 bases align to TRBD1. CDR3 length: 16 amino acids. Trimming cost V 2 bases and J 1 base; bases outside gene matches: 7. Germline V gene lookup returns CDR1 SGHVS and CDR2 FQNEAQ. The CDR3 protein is CASSLRGQFGNTEAFF. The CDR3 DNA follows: TGTGCCAGCAGCTTAAGGGGGCAGTTTGGGAACACTGAAGCTTTCTTT.

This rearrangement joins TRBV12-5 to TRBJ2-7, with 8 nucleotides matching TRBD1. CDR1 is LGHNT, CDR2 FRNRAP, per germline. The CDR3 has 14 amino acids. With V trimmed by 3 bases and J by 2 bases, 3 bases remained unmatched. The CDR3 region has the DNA TGTGCTAGTGGTTTTGGGACAGGACCCTACGAGCAGTACGTC. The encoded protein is CASGFGTGPYEQYV.

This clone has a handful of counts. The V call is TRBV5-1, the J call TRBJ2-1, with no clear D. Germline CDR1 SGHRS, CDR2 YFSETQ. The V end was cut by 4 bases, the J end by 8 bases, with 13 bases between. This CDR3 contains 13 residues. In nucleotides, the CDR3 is TGCGCCAGCAGCCCCGGAGTGCCCCATGAGCAGTTCTTC. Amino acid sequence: CASSPGVPHEQFF.

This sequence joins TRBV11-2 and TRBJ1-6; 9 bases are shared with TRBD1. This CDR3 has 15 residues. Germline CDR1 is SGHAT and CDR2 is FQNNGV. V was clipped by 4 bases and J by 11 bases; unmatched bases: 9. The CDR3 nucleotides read TGTGCCAGCAGCTCGCAACAGGGGGCGGCGGCACCCCTCCACTTT. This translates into CASSSQQGAAAPLHF.

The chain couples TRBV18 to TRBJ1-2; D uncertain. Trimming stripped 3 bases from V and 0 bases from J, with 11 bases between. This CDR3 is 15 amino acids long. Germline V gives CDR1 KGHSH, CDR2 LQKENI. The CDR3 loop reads CASSPYREANYGYTF. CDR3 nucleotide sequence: TGTGCCAGCTCACCCTACAGAGAAGCTAACTATGGCTACACCTTC.

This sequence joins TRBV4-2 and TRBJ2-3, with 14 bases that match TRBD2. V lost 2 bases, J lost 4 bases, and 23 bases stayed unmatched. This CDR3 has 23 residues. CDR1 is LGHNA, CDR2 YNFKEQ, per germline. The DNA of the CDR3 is TGTGCCAGCAGCCAACCTCAAAACCCGACTAGCGGGGGGGCAAATTTCCATCCAGATACGCAGTATTTT. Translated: CASSQPQNPTSGGANFHPDTQYF.

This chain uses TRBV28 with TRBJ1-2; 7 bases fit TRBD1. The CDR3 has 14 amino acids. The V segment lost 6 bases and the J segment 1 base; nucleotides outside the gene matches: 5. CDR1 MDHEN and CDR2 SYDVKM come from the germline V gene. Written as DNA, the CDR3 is TGTGCCAGCAGGGGCCAGGGGGGTAACTATGGCTACACCTTC. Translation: CASRGQGGNYGYTF.

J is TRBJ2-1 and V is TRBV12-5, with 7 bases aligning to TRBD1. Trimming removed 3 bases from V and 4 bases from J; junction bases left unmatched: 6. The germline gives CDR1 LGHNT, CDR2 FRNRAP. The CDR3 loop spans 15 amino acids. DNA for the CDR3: TGTGCTAGTGGTTTCGGGACAGTCCTTTACAATGAGCAGTTCTTC. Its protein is CASGFGTVLYNEQFF.

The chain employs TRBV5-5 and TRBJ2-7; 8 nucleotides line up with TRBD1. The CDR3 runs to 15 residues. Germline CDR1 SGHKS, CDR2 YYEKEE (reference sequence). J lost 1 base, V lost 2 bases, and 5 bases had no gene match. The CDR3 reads CASSFRTGKSYEQYF. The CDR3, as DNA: TGTGCCAGCAGCTTCAGGACAGGGAAGTCCTACGAGCAGTACTTC. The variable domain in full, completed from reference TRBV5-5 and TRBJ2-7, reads DAGVTQSPTHLIKTRGQQVTLRCSPISGHKSVSWYQQVLGQGPQFIFQYYEKEERGRGNFPDRFSARQFPNYSSELNVNALLLGDSALYLCASSFRTGKSYEQYFGPGTRLTVT.

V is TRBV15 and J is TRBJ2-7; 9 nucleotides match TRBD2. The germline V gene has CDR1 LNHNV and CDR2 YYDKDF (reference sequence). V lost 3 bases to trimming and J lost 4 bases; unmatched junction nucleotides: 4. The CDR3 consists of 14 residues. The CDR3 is CATSRVAGDYEQYF. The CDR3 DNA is TGTGCCACCAGCAGGGTAGCGGGGGATTACGAGCAGTACTTC.

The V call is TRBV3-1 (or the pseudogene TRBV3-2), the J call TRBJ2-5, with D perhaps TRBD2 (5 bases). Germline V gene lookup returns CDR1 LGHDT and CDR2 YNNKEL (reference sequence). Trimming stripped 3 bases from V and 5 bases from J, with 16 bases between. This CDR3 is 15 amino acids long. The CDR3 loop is CASSQMAGSFETQYF. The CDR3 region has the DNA TGTGCCAGCAGCCAGATGGCGGGTAGCTTCGAGACCCAGTACTTC.

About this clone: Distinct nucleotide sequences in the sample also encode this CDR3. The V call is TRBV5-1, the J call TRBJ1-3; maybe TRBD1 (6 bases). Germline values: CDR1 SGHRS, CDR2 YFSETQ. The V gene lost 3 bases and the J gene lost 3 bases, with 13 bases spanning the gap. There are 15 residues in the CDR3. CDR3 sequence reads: CASSSQGQGGNTIYF. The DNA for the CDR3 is TGCGCCAGCAGCTCTCAGGGGCAGGGTGGAAACACCATATATTTT.

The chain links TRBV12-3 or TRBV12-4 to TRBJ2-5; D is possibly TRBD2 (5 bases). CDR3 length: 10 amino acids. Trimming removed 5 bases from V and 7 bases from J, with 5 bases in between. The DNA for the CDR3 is TGTGCCAGCAGTGGAGGGACCCAGTACTTC. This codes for CASSGGTQYF.

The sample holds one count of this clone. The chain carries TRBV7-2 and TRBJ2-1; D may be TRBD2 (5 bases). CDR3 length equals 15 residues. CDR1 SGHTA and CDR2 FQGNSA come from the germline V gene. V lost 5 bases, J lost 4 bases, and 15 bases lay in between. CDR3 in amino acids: CASSPPGPGYNEQFF. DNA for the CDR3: TGTGCCAGCAGCCCCCCGGGCCCGGGATACAATGAGCAGTTCTTC.

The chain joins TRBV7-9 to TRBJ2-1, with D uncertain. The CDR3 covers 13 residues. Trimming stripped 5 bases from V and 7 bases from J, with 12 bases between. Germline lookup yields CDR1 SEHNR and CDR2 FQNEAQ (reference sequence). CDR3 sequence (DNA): TGTGCCAGCAGCCACCGGGTTTCTAATGAGCAGTTCTTC. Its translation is CASSHRVSNEQFF.

CDR3: CASSRGSGGYEQYF. The CDR3 DNA follows: TGTGCCAGCAGCAGGGGTAGCGGGGGCTACGAGCAGTACTTC. The chain combines TRBV14 with TRBJ2-7; TRBD2 aligns across 9 bases. CDR3 length: 14 residues. V lost 5 bases, J lost 3 bases, and 5 bases stayed unmatched. CDR1 SGHDN and CDR2 FVKESK come from the germline V gene.

CDR3 coding DNA: TGTGCCAGCCGGACGAGGGCAACCCTCTATGGCTACACCTTC. The encoded protein is CASRTRATLYGYTF. The chain links TRBV6-5 to TRBJ1-2; no firm D call. V was trimmed by 8 bases and J by 4 bases, leaving 17 bases between them. The germline CDR1 and CDR2 sequences are MNHEY and SVGAGI. The CDR3 has 14 residues.

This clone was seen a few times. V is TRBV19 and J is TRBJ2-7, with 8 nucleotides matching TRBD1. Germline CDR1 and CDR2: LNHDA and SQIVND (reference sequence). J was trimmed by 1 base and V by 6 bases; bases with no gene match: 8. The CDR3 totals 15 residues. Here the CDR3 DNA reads TGTGCCAGTAGCCTCGGGCAGGGGGCTTCCTACGAGCAGTACTTC. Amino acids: CASSLGQGASYEQYF.

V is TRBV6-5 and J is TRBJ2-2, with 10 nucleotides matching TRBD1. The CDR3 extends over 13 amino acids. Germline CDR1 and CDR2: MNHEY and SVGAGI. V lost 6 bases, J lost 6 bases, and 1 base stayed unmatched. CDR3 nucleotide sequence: TGTGCCAGCAGGGGACAGGGGTCCGGGGAGCTGTTTTTT. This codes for CASRGQGSGELFF.

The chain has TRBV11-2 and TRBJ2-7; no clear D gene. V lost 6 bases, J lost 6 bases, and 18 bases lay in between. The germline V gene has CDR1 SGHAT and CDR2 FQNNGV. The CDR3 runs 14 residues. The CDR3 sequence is CASRSPAARGEQYF. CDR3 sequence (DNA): TGTGCCAGCAGGTCACCTGCGGCCCGCGGCGAGCAGTACTTC.

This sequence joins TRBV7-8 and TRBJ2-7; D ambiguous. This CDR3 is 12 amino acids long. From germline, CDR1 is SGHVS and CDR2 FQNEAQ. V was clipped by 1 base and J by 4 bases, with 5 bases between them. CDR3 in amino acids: CASSLGQYEQYF. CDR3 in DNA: TGTGCCAGCAGCTTAGGGCAGTACGAGCAGTACTTC.

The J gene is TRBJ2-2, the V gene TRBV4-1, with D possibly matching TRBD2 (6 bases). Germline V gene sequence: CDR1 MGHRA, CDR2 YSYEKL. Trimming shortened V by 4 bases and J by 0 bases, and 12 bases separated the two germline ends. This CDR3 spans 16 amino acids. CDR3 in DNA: TGCGCCAGCAGCCCGGCGGGGATTACGAACACCGGGGAGCTGTTTTTT. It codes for CASSPAGITNTGELFF.

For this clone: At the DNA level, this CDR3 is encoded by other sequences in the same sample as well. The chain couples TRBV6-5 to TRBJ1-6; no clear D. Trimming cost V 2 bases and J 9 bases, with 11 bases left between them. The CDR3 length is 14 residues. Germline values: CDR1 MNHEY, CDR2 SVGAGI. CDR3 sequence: CASSYDGSGSPLHF. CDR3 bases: TGTGCCAGCAGTTACGATGGCTCTGGTTCACCCCTCCACTTT.

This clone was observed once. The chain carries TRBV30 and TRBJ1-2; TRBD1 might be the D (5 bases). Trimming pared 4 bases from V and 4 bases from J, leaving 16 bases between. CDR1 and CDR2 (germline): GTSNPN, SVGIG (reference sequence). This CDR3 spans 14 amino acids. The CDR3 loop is CAWINTGGGYGYTF. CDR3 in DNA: TGTGCCTGGATCAATACGGGGGGAGGCTATGGCTACACCTTC.

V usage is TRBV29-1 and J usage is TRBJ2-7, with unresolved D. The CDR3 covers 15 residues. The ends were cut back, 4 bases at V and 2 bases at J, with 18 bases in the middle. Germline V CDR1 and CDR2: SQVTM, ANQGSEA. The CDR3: CSVASISFLPYEQYV. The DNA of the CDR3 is TGCAGCGTTGCGTCTATATCGTTTCTACCCTACGAGCAGTACGTC.

The CDR3 nucleotides are TGCGCCAGCAGACCGACAGGGAATAGCAATCAGCCCCAGCATTTT. Its translation is CASRPTGNSNQPQHF. The genes are TRBV5-1 and TRBJ1-5, with TRBD1 identical over 7 bases. Germline V gene data show CDR1 as SGHRS and CDR2 as YFSETQ. This CDR3 region has 15 residues. The junction had 5 bases not matched to a gene; V was cut back by 5 bases and J by 0 bases.

CDR3 in DNA: TGTGCCAGCAGTGAAAAAGGAAGGGGCGGGGAGCTGTTTTTT. As protein: CASSEKGRGGELFF. The chain employs TRBV6-1 and TRBJ2-2, with D perhaps TRBD1 (5 bases). There are 14 residues in the CDR3. The V gene's germline CDR1 is MNHNS and CDR2 SASEGT. Trimming cost V 2 bases and J 7 bases, with 11 bases left between them.